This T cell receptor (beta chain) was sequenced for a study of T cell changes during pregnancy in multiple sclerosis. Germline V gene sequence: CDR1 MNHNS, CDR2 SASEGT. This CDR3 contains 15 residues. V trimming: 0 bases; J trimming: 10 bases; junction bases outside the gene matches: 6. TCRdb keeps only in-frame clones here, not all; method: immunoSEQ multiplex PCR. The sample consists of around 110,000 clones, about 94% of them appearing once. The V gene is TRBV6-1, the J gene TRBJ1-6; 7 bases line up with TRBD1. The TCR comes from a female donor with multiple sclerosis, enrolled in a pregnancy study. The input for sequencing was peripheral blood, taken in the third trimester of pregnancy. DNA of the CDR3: TGTGCCAGCAGTGAAGCTCTAGGGGGCGGGTCACCCCTCCACTTT. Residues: CASSEALGGGSPLHF.